This T cell receptor (beta chain) was observed in a study of T-cell memory formation after mild COVID-19. Study-wide findings and caveats: Some clones that responded were present in memory (sampled pre-infection), which suggests cross-reactive memory joined.

This CDR3 is built from 14 residues. Germline V gives CDR1 GTSNPN, CDR2 SVGIG (reference sequence). In its sample, this clonotype was seen a few times. Its cognate antigen is unknown. The junction departs from the called germline gene at one end, perhaps through a read error. Each CDR3 protein is one row after TCRdb ran MiXCR on the 5' RACE reads. The sample records approximately 490,000 distinct CDR3 sequences, over 20% being singletons. Sequencing was performed on PBMCs or a T cell subset sorted from them (not recorded which). The chain couples TRBV30 to TRBJ1-2; the D is unclear. This clonotype originated in an adult woman who had mild COVID-19 (a few samples of this study predate the infection). Cell type and time point are not known. CDR3 bases: TGTGCCCGAAAGGGATCCTCTCTGGGGTTGGCTACCCTCTTC. Its translation: CARKGSSLGLATLF.